Listed below are T cell receptor beta chains from one sample, sequenced in a study of blood T cell repertoires in COVID-19. Profiled with immunoSEQ multiplex PCR; TCRdb holds only in-frame clones, not every one. The table lists around 160,000 clones, 75% to 85% of them singletons. Sequencing used PBMCs or T cells enriched from blood (not recorded which). The source of these receptors is a man aged 40-50 years who had recovered from COVID-19. Both conserved end residues are part of each CDR3. D genes are given only for firm matches. Not every row has a clone size; where given, it reads once, few, many or a size class.

DNA	CDR3	D	V	J	size
TGTGCCAGCAGTCGGGGGGGCAATGAGCAGTTCTTC	CASSRGGNEQFF	TRBD2	TRBV2	TRBJ2-1	NA
TGTGCTAGTGGTTTGTGGGAGTCATGGGAATATAATTCACCCCTCCACTTT	CASGLWESWEYNSPLHF	NA	TRBV12-5	TRBJ1-6	NA
TGTGCCATCAGTGGGACTAGCGGGGGGTACGAGCAGTACTTC	CAISGTSGGYEQYF	TRBD2	TRBV10-3	TRBJ2-7	NA
TGTGCCAGCAGCTTACAGGGCCCCGACACTGAAGCTTTCTTT	CASSLQGPDTEAFF	NA	TRBV7-8	TRBJ1-1	once
TGTGCCAGCAGTCCTTTGACTAGTCTCACAGATACGCAGTATTTT	CASSPLTSLTDTQYF	NA	TRBV6-5	TRBJ2-3	NA
TGTGCCTGGAAAAGGCGGGGGCAAGACAAAAACATTCAGTACTTC	CAWKRRGQDKNIQYF	NA	TRBV30	TRBJ2-4	NA
TGCGCCAGCAGCCAAGATATAGGAGCTAACGAGCAGTACTTC	CASSQDIGANEQYF	NA	TRBV4-1	TRBJ2-7	NA
TGTGCCATCAGTGACCCATCCCGACAGGGCATGAACACTGAAGCTTTCTTT	CAISDPSRQGMNTEAFF	TRBD1	TRBV10-3	TRBJ1-1	few
TGTGCCTGGAGAACAGGTAGAAACACCGGGGAGCTGTTTTTT	CAWRTGRNTGELFF	NA	TRBV30	TRBJ2-2	NA
TGTGCCAGCAGCCGGGACAGGGGAAAAGCTAACTATGGCTACACCTTC	CASSRDRGKANYGYTF	TRBD1	TRBV11-2	TRBJ1-2	NA
TGTGCCAGTTCACACGGGGGGGCCCACAATGAGCAGTTCTTC	CASSHGGAHNEQFF	TRBD2	TRBV18	TRBJ2-1	NA
TGTGCCAGCAGCTCACTCAAGACAGGGGGGAATTCACCCCTCCACTTT	CASSSLKTGGNSPLHF	TRBD1	TRBV7-9	TRBJ1-6	NA
TGTGCCAGCAGTCCCGAGACAGGTCCGGGTGGCTACACCTTC	CASSPETGPGGYTF	NA	TRBV5-5	TRBJ1-2	few
TGTGCCAGCAGCCAAGCTGCAGGCCATTTTAACTATGGCTACACCTTC	CASSQAAGHFNYGYTF	NA	TRBV14	TRBJ1-2	NA
TGTGCCAGCAGTGAATGGGGTAGCGGGGGGTTTAACACCGGGGAGCTGTTTTTT	CASSEWGSGGFNTGELFF	TRBD2	TRBV6-1	TRBJ2-2	NA
TGTGCCAGCAGCTTCGGACAGGGGGGTAACTATGGCTACACCTTC	CASSFGQGGNYGYTF	TRBD1	TRBV5-6	TRBJ1-2	NA
TGTGCCAGCAGCGTAGGAGGCGGGGTTGTTGCTTTCTTT	CASSVGGGVVAFF	NA	TRBV9	TRBJ1-1	NA
TGTGCTAGTGGTTTTCAGGGAAACACTGAAGCTTTCTTT	CASGFQGNTEAFF	NA	TRBV12-5	TRBJ1-1	NA
TGTGCCAGTAGTCCCGCGGGGCTAGCGGGGCGCTCCTACGAGCAGTACTTC	CASSPAGLAGRSYEQYF	TRBD2	TRBV19	TRBJ2-7	NA
TGTGCCAGCAGCCAAGGGCCGGGACTAGCGGGGAATGAGCAGTTCTTC	CASSQGPGLAGNEQFF	TRBD2	TRBV3-1/TRBV3-2	TRBJ2-1	NA
TGTGCCAGCTCACCCTCGGACAGGGGGCACCGACTAAACCCGGGCGTGGGTCGGTATGGCTACACCTTC	CASSPSDRGHRLNPGVGRYGYTF	TRBD1	TRBV18	TRBJ1-2	NA
TGTGCCAGCAGTTCACCGGGACAGCCCTATTCACCCCTCCACTTT	CASSSPGQPYSPLHF	TRBD1	TRBV28	TRBJ1-6	NA